Sequencing of this T cell receptor beta chain was carried out in a study of blood T cell repertoires in COVID-19 (TCRdb year 2020). General notes on the study: Samples covering the acute and convalescent phases of COVID-19 were provided by collaborators in the United States, Italy and Spain. Where HLA class I and class II types were available, the types were taken from metadata supplied by the sample provider, not from assay-based typing. The samples were drawn from two sources: the first 160 participants of the ongoing ImmuneRACE study, and fewer than 1,500 subjects contributed by 6 global collaborators. Sample metadata almost always included a de-identified subject ID, COVID-19 status, age in years and sex. The repertoires were made available in a free public database intended to serve as a resource for research on the immune response to SARS-CoV-2. Deeply sampled blood TCRbeta repertoires from subjects exposed to, actively infected with, or recovered from COVID-19 were included in the dataset. The material from the prospective study consisted of cDNA or gDNA derived from T cells, B-cell-depleted T cells, or PBMCs. What the work shows at the level of the full study, not this receptor alone: How much clinical and demographic metadata was included differed by source and by participant, and the metadata was provided uncurated.

TCRbeta CDR3 regions were amplified from genomic DNA using the immunoSEQ Assay, a bias-controlled multiplex PCR. In the paper's pipeline: Within the assay, amplification of reference gene primers was used to estimate how many nucleated cells each sample contained. Sequence reads were collapsed and filtered to measure the absolute abundance of every unique TCRbeta CDR3 rearrangement. Productive Simpson clonality was computed per sample as the square root of Simpson's diversity index over productive rearrangements. TCRdb obtained this table from immuneACCESS and retained in-frame rearrangements with V and J assigned. These tables miss some clones; where compared with another copy, unresolved V genes account for less than half of the shortfall, and the remainder is unexplained. The V and J calls and clone size are taken from that table; D and trimming were inferred from the DNA. The sample table lists some 180,000 clones, roughly 89% of them with a count of one. The ten top clones hold approximately 6.7% of the sample.

Collaborating institutions collected whole blood in K2EDTA tubes following their own protocols. For TCRbeta analysis, collaborators shipped samples as frozen whole blood, isolated PBMCs, or DNA extracted from either of those sample types. Taken from the germline V gene, the CDR1 and CDR2 loops are MNHEY and SVGAGI. V is cut by 7 bases and J by 0 bases, and the space between the germline ends is 10 bases. The CDR3 spans 13 residues, from the cysteine through the phenylalanine. CDR3 DNA only is kept here, 39 bases in frame from base 1. For this clone: Its antigen is unknown. Base qualities are not at hand, and no much larger clone is one base apart.

The rearrangement joined TRBV6-5 to TRBJ2-7; a weak D assignment points to TRBD1 (6 bases agree). The sample taken for sequencing was peripheral blood. The TCR originated in a middle-aged man with acute or convalescent COVID-19. CDR3 protein: CASKNRDSYEQYF. The sequenced DNA: TGTGCCAGCAAGAACAGGGACTCCTACGAGCAGTACTTC.